This TCR beta chain is drawn from a study of cytomegalovirus exposure and HLA in healthy donors (dated by TCRdb to the late 2010s). About the study as a whole: According to an earlier analysis of a few hundred of the donors, some 180 million T cells yielded some 110 million unique TCR beta sequences and more than 250 Gb of sequence data. Roughly 300 gigabases of sequencing data and 70 million to 95 million unique TCR sequences made up an early release that covered 640 HLA-typed donors. Among the approximately 400 genotyped donors, around 81% belonged to the genetic ancestry cluster associated with self-reported Caucasian donors. The study was designed to test whether signatures of past pathogen exposure could be identified by cataloging public T cell receptors. Using immunosequencing, the study profiled T cell repertoires from 500 to 800 subjects and related those repertoires to cytomegalovirus serostatus. In addition to the first cohort of 650 to 750 subjects, a separate validation cohort of approximately 130 different subjects was used. The study combined high-throughput TCR immunosequencing, statistical association of individual TCRs with disease status, and machine learning to predict cytomegalovirus infection status. A later analysis re-examined previously published TCR beta repertoires from around 670 donors and added high-resolution HLA genotyping to investigate patterns of TCR occurrence. In the later analysis, no new phenotypic data were used to find candidate immune exposures; instead, reliance was placed on TCR beta sequences and their occurrence across donors. An earlier analysis of 450 to 750 of the donors used high-throughput TCR beta sequencing to judge whether each TCR beta V gene segment behaved as functional or pseudogenic. Donor age, sex, ethnicity and CMV serostatus were collected together with the repertoire data. In a later genetic analysis, genome-wide SNP genotypes for about 65% of the roughly 670 donors were used, and that subset was treated as a discovery cohort. Every discovery cohort repertoire had been produced on one sequencing platform. HLA typing covered class I and class II loci at four-digit resolution. Typing coverage varied by locus: about 620-630 donors for A, B, C, DRB1 and DQB1; more than 500 for DQA1; around 610 for DPA1; approximately 450 for DPB1. Several DR-DQ haplotypes were handled as single units for association and clustering, since linkage in the cohort was strong. Among 398 genotyped donors of the cohort, an average of around 240,000 unique TCR beta nucleotide sequences were sequenced per donor, roughly 18% of them non-productive. Study-wide conclusions, independent of this receptor: According to a later genetic analysis, donors in an Asian-associated ancestry cluster had fewer N-insertions in productive TCRs than the approximately 650-donor mean. Immune exposure information for the cohort was limited to CMV serostatus. Because counts were too low, 15 or so rarely observed V segments, including chromosome 9 orphons, were excluded from the earlier analysis of several hundred of the donors. V-gene and J-gene trimming of TCR beta chains was associated with a missense DCLRE1C variant in a later genetic analysis, and the association was replicated in an independent cohort. The authors suggested that the approach could potentially be generalized to other disease states and immunological phenotypes. In a later analysis, HLA-associated TCR beta chains were found to be more clonally expanded and to have lower generation probabilities than equally common non-associated chains. In an earlier analysis of 587 of the donors, most TCR beta V segments appeared in productive rearrangements about 87% or about 30% of the time, broadly matching IMGT annotations. A later analysis found that most CMV-associated TCR beta chains appeared HLA-restricted, with HLA associations seemingly driven largely by CMV exposure. The 87-base-pair reads could not distinguish some IMGT-functional V segments, including TRBV6-2 and TRBV6-3, so those segments were excluded. A further reported finding was that TCR beta sequences accurately predicted the HLA-A and HLA-B alleles for most subjects in the first cohort. While some public TCRs were present in many individuals, most TCR sequences turned up only very rarely across donors. Roughly uniform sequencing depth across donors was assumed in presence/absence analyses, although this assumption may not hold. The classifier was reported to diagnose cytomegalovirus status with high specificity and sensitivity in both the original and validation cohorts. Correlated functional status among segregating V segments might be attributable to linkage disequilibrium, but an unknown experimental factor could not be ruled out. HLA typing was unavailable for some donors at each locus, so association tests used only the typed subset. A cluster of highly shared sequence variants was judged likely to be a technical artifact of the sequencing pipeline. Several of the top co-occurrence clusters appeared to be linked to parvovirus B19, influenza, CMV and Epstein-Barr virus, according to a later analysis. The study listed around 160 TCR beta chains as associated with cytomegalovirus. According to a later analysis, TCR association rates differed among HLA loci, with DRB1 alleles showing the most associated TCRs and HLA-C alleles showing the fewest. When HLA alleles, especially DR and DQ, strongly co-occurred, TCR associations were difficult to assign to individual alleles. A few of the identified cytomegalovirus-associated TCR beta chains were confirmed in vitro to be specific for cytomegalovirus antigens. Specific HLA alleles were associated with 15,000 to 20,000 TCR beta sequences at a false discovery rate of 0.05 in a later analysis. The cohort was sequenced for TCR beta chains only, and without alpha or paired-chain data the features that could be detected were limited.

V was cut back by 7 bases and J by 8 bases, leaving a gap of 21 bases between them. Including cysteine and phenylalanine, the CDR3 has 14 amino acids. Of the read, only the CDR3 DNA is kept; its 42 bases are in frame from base 1. As encoded in the germline V gene, CDR1 is SQVTM while CDR2 is ANQGSEA. Receptor libraries were prepared by the immunoSEQ multiplex PCR assay. A mixture of 60 forward primers for TCR Vbeta segments and 13 reverse primers for TCR Jbeta segments was used in the multiplex PCR. Amplification of the CDR3 region of rearranged TCR beta genes was performed with a multiplex PCR assay on genomic DNA. The Illumina HiSeq System was used to sequence the amplified TCR beta libraries as 87-base-pair reads. In the source study's methods: A later analysis counted tens of millions of unique TCR beta chains across the 500 to 850 repertoires, and some 11 million of these chains were shared by at least two donors. To remove PCR and sequencing errors, raw reads were error-corrected and collapsed into unique sequences using a nearest-neighbor algorithm that merged closely related sequences. Alignment of CDR3 sequences to IMGT reference sequences was used to assign V, D and J gene segments. For a sequence to be retained, a match of at least six nucleotides was required to both a V gene segment and a J gene segment. A rearrangement counted as productive if the CDR3 had no stop codons and remained in frame with V and J, and every other rearrangement counted as non-productive. CDR3 was defined by IMGT convention, running from the second conserved V-encoded cysteine to the conserved J-encoded phenylalanine. The earlier analysis of roughly 590 of the donors excluded sequences that lacked an unambiguous match to a single V gene segment. In an earlier analysis of 587 of the donors, V segments were called functional above 56.7% productive rearrangements and were called segregating when the between-donor standard deviation exceeded 5%. A statistical classification framework was built to diagnose cytomegalovirus status from the catalog of TCR beta chain sequences. In a later analysis, TCR nucleotide sequences were compared against IMGT/GENE-DB human TR gene sequences so that V and J genes could be assigned. The TCRdist pipeline was used in a later analysis to assign CDR3 sequences and most-parsimonious VDJ recombination scenarios. In a later analysis, each TCR beta chain was defined by its CDR3 amino acid sequence together with its V-gene family, and reads without a unique V-gene family were excluded. In a later analysis, a few hundred highly shared, low-generation-probability nucleotide sequences were removed to address suspected cross-contamination and a sequencing artifact. A later analysis calculated a clonal expansion index for each public chain from normalized within-repertoire ranks of inferred template counts. In a later analysis, generation probabilities were computed with a VDJ recombination model fitted to out-of-frame rearrangements, and the resulting probabilities were checked against IGoR. A later analysis scored TCR-TCR, TCR-HLA and TCR-CMV co-occurrence with hypergeometric tests, applying a repertoire-size bias correction to TCR pairs. False discovery rates were estimated in a later analysis by permuting HLA or CMV assignments 20 times. In a later analysis, co-occurring TCRs were grouped using DBSCAN, with TCRdist sequence similarity added in when clustering inside HLA-allele-positive subsets. Co-occurrence clustering excluded repertoires with fewer than 30,000 or more than 120,000 public chains, plus five with anomalous nucleotide sharing. As stored in TCRdb, this immuneACCESS dataset retains in-frame rearrangements with V and J assigned. A fraction of the clones does not appear; measured against another copy, unresolved V genes explain less than half of the discrepancy, and the remainder lacks a known reason. From that table come the V and J calls and clone size; the DNA was used to work out D and trimming. The sample records about 140,000 clones, about 79% of which are singletons. The ten largest clones capture less than 2% of the sample.

The cohort comprised fewer than 750 healthy bone marrow donors. Cohort members were all nominally healthy when sampled, although unrecorded immune exposures were likely present. The donor tested CMV seronegative and was one of the 352 seronegative cohort members. Every donor gave a peripheral blood sample, and the peripheral blood mononuclear cells from that sample were used for TCR beta sequencing. The Qiagen DNeasy Blood Extraction Kit was used to extract genomic DNA from the blood cell samples. Worth noting for this clone: This receptor's antigen is unknown. It has no much larger one-base neighbor in the sample; base qualities were not kept.

The source of this sequence is a woman aged 25 to 39 in good health and CMV-seronegative. Recombination linked TRBV29-1 to TRBJ2-1, and TRBD1 may be the D gene, going by 6 matching bases. Sequenced sample: PBMCs. The CDR3 sequence is CSARGSPGDHEQFF. At the DNA level, the sequence is TGCAGCGCCCGCGGTTCACCAGGGGACCATGAGCAGTTCTTC.